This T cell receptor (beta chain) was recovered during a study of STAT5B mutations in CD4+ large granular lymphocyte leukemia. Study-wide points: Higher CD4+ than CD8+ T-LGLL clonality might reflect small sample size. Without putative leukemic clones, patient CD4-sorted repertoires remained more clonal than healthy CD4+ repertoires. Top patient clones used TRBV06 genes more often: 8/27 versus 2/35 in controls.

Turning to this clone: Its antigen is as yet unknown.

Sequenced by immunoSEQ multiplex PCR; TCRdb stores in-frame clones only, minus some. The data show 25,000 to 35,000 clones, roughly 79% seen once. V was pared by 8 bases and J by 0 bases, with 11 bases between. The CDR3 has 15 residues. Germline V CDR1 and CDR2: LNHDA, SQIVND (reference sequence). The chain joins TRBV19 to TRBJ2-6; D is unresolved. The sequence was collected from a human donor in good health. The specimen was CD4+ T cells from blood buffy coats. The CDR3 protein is CASRPPSSGANVLTF. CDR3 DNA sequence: TGTGCCAGTCGTCCACCTTCCTCTGGGGCCAACGTCCTGACTTTC.